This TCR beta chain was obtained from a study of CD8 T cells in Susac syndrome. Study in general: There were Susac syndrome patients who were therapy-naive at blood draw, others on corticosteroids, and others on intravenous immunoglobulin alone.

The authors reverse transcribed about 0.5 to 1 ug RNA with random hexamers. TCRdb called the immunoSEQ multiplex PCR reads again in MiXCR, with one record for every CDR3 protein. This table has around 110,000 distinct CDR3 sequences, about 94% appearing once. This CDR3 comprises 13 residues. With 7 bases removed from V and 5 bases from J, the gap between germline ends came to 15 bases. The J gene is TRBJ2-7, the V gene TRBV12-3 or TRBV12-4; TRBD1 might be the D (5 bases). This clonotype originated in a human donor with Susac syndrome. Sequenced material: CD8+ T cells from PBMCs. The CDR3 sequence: CASTDPRGHEQYF. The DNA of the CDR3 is TGTGCCAGCACCGATCCTAGGGGCCACGAGCAGTACTTC.